A single sample gave rise to the 16 T cell receptor beta chains below, sequenced in a study of blood T cell repertoires in COVID-19. Sequenced by immunoSEQ multiplex PCR; TCRdb stores in-frame clones only, minus some. The sample shows around 77,000 clones, more than 80% of them seen only once. Sequenced sample: peripheral blood. Every receptor here comes from a man older than 75 with acute or convalescent COVID-19.

This clone was found once. This sequence joins TRBV11-2 and TRBJ2-1, with TRBD1 identical over 7 bases. J gave up 7 bases and V 5 bases, and 8 bases lay outside the gene matches. CDR1 is SGHAT and CDR2 is FQNNGV in the germline V gene. The CDR3 loop spans 14 amino acids. DNA for the CDR3: TGTGCCAGCAGCCGTGACAGGGAACGGAATGAGCAGTTCTTC. It translates to CASSRDRERNEQFF.

J is TRBJ1-4 and V is TRBV11-2; tentative D call: TRBD1 (5 bases). The CDR3 length is 16 residues. Between the trimmed V and J ends, which lost 2 bases and 2 bases, there was a span of 12 bases. CDR1 is SGHAT and CDR2 is FQNNGV in the germline V gene. The chain's CDR3 is CASSLQKGRTNEKLFF. Written as DNA, the CDR3 is TGTGCCAGCAGCTTACAAAAGGGGAGGACTAATGAAAAACTGTTTTTT.

The CDR3 spells CASSLQRTGGLYGYTF. The CDR3 coding sequence is TGTGCCAGCAGCTTACAACGGACCGGAGGGCTCTATGGCTACACCTTC. This rearrangement joins TRBV7-2 to TRBJ1-2; D unclear. The V end lost 2 bases, the J end lost 4 bases, and 17 bases lay between the germline ends. The CDR3 has 16 amino acids. Germline V gene lookup returns CDR1 SGHTA and CDR2 FQGNSA.

The chain employs TRBV3-1 (or the pseudogene TRBV3-2) and TRBJ1-1; 7 bases match TRBD1. Germline CDR1 reads LGHDT; CDR2 reads YNNKEL (reference sequence). The trim removed 3 bases at V and 6 bases at J, leaving 7 bases unmatched. The CDR3 is 14 amino acids. CDR3 nucleotides: TGTGCCAGCAGCCACTGCGACAGGGTGGCTGAAGCTTTCTTT. This codes for CASSHCDRVAEAFF.

The V and J genes are TRBV10-3 and TRBJ2-1; 7 bases match TRBD1. This CDR3 contains 14 residues. The J segment lost 5 bases and the V segment lost 8 bases, leaving 9 bases of the junction unmatched. Germline V gene sequence: CDR1 ENHRY, CDR2 SYGVKD. For the CDR3, the DNA is TGTGCCATCGGGCCGACAGGGTCGGACAATGAGCAGTTCTTC. This encodes CAIGPTGSDNEQFF.

V gene TRBV7-9 combines with J gene TRBJ2-5, with 9 bases fitting TRBD1. CDR3 length equals 15 residues. With 1 base clipped from V and 6 bases from J, the junction kept 6 bases outside the gene matches. The germline V gene encodes CDR1 SEHNR and CDR2 FQNEAQ (reference sequence). CDR3 coding DNA: TGTGCCAGCAGCTTAGTGGGACAGGGCGCTCAGACCCAGTACTTC. It codes for CASSLVGQGAQTQYF.

The chain is built from TRBV19 and TRBJ1-6; 9 nucleotides match TRBD1. CDR1 and CDR2 (germline): LNHDA, SQIVND (reference sequence). This CDR3 is 16 amino acids long. V trimming: 4 bases; J trimming: 8 bases; junction bases outside the gene matches: 9. The CDR3 DNA sequence: TGTGCCAGTAGTACCCTACCGGGACAGGGTTATTCACCCCTCCACTTT. Its protein product is CASSTLPGQGYSPLHF.

This sequence joins TRBV16 and TRBJ1-5; D gene uncertain. The germline CDR1 and CDR2 sequences are KGHSY and FQNENV. The CDR3 covers 13 residues. Trimming pared 0 bases from V and 12 bases from J, leaving 12 bases between. CDR3 sequence: CASSQSEGGLQHF. The CDR3 region has the DNA TGTGCCAGCAGCCAATCGGAGGGAGGCCTCCAGCATTTT.

The V and J genes are TRBV5-1 and TRBJ2-3; 15 positions agree with TRBD2. CDR3 length: 17 amino acids. V shed 2 bases, J shed 2 bases, and the junction held 3 bases outside the gene matches. CDR1 and CDR2 from the germline V gene are SGHRS and YFSETQ. The CDR3 region has the DNA TGCGCCAGCAGCTTAGGACTAGCGGGGGGGATCACAGATACGCAGTATTTT. Protein product: CASSLGLAGGITDTQYF.

The chain recombines TRBV9 with TRBJ1-1, with D unresolved. Germline CDR1 SGDLS, CDR2 YYNGEE. Trimming left V 4 bases short and J 1 base short, with 8 bases between. CDR3 length: 13 amino acids. The CDR3, as DNA: TGTGCCAGCAGCCAGGAATCGAACACTGAAGCTTTCTTT. Amino acid sequence: CASSQESNTEAFF.

This chain uses TRBV28 with TRBJ2-2, with D uncertain. This CDR3 comprises 11 residues. Trimming left V 6 bases short and J 8 bases short, with 7 bases between. Germline V gene sequence: CDR1 MDHEN, CDR2 SYDVKM. Here the CDR3 reads CASRVQGELFF. CDR3 in DNA: TGTGCCAGCAGAGTACAGGGGGAGCTGTTTTTT.

The chain links TRBV9 to TRBJ2-3; TRBD2 matches 12 bases. CDR3 size: 17 residues. J was trimmed by 6 bases and V by 0 bases; bases with no gene match: 8. From germline, CDR1 is SGDLS and CDR2 YYNGEE. The CDR3 here is CASSVEPLAGGPDTQYF. The CDR3 DNA is TGTGCCAGCAGCGTAGAGCCCCTAGCGGGAGGGCCCGATACGCAGTATTTT.

The chain recombines TRBV19 with TRBJ1-1; TRBD1 might be the D (6 bases). V lost 3 bases and J lost 10, with 15 bases in between. The CDR3 is 13 amino acids. Germline V lookup: CDR1 LNHDA, CDR2 SQIVND (reference sequence). In DNA, the CDR3 is TGTGCCAGTAGTATGGAGGGGGAGGGGGGAGCTTTCTTT. This translates into CASSMEGEGGAFF.

The V gene is TRBV2, the J gene TRBJ1-2, with a weak D call TRBD1 (6 bases). The germline CDR1 and CDR2 sequences are SNHLY and FYNNEI. This CDR3 is 12 amino acids long. Between the trimmed V and J ends, which lost 8 bases and 5 bases, there was a span of 12 bases. CDR3 sequence (DNA): TGTGCCAGCGGAAGGACAGAGTATGGCTACACCTTC. Protein product: CASGRTEYGYTF. Full variable domain (outside the CDR3, taken from reference TRBV2 and TRBJ1-2): EPEVTQTPSHQVTQMGQEVILRCVPISNHLYFYWYRQILGQKVEFLVSFYNNEISEKSEIFDDQFSVERPDGSNFTLKIRSTKLEDSAMYFCASGRTEYGYTFGSGTRLTVV.

The chain joins TRBV6-5 to TRBJ1-1; the match to TRBD1 covers 8 bases. J was trimmed by 10 bases and V by 7 bases; bases with no gene match: 14. The CDR3 sequence is 14 residues long. Germline V gives CDR1 MNHEY, CDR2 SVGAGI. The CDR3 DNA is TGTGCCAGCACTTATGGACAGGGCTTAGGAGGAGCTTTCTTT. This gives the protein CASTYGQGLGGAFF.

This clone has more than one count but fewer than ten. This chain uses TRBV6-5 with TRBJ1-5; D may be TRBD1 (5 bases). V was cut by 5 bases and J by 6 bases, with 11 bases left in between. This CDR3 region has 13 residues. Germline-derived CDR1 and CDR2 are MNHEY and SVGAGI. The CDR3 coding sequence is TGTGCCAGCAGTCCTACCCAGGGTCAGCCCCAGCATTTT. Translating gives CASSPTQGQPQHF.